This paragraph covers one TCR beta chain sequence. What it binds is unknown. The germline V and J ends were trimmed by 3 bases and 4 bases, with 12 bases remaining between them. This CDR3 spans 15 amino acids. Germline V CDR1 and CDR2: WNHNN, SYGVQD (reference sequence). This specimen belongs to a study of Tregs in tolerant kidney transplant recipients. The study, taken as a whole, reports: The most relevant donor-specific Treg TCRbeta repertoire apparently came from expansion with activated donor B cells.

Some clones are missing from TCRdb's copy, which holds only in-frame ones; the method was immunoSEQ multiplex PCR. Among 1,400 or so clones, 80% to 90% were seen once, and the ten largest hold roughly 5%. The sequence was obtained from a human donor in good health. The sample taken for sequencing was CD4+ T cells from blood cultured with allogeneic cells. V gene TRBV10-1 combines with J gene TRBJ2-2; the D gene is possibly TRBD1 (6 bases). CDR3 coding DNA: TGCGCCAGCAGTGAATGGGGGCCGGGCACCGGGGAGCTGTTTTTT. Translation gives CASSEWGPGTGELFF.